The 25 T cell receptor beta chains presented below share a single source sample, sequenced in a study of blood T cell repertoires in COVID-19. Profiled with immunoSEQ multiplex PCR; TCRdb holds only in-frame clones, not every one. The sample yields tens of thousands of clones, 91% seen once. Sequenced material: peripheral blood. These receptors all stem from a woman in her fifties or sixties in a cohort sampled during active COVID-19.

Regarding this clone: In this CDR3 the conserved last residue, phenylalanine or tryptophan, is missing, so a read error is likely. Because the CDR3's place on the DNA is in doubt, the DNA is left out and the CDR3 is given as listed by TCRdb. The chain couples TRBV10-3 to TRBJ1-2; TRBD1, as called in the table, went unchecked against the DNA. The CDR3 sequence runs 13 residues, both termini included. Germline CDR1 is ENHRY and CDR2 is SYGVKD. The CDR3 loop reads CAISEPNLDRAIL.

This clone has more than one count but fewer than ten. V usage is TRBV9 and J usage is TRBJ2-1; 8 nucleotides line up with TRBD2. After removal of 0 bases from V and 9 bases from J, the junction contained 5 bases not matched to a gene. CDR1 SGDLS and CDR2 YYNGEE come from the germline V gene. There are 14 residues in the CDR3. CDR3: CASSVAGGRGEQFF. CDR3 bases: TGTGCCAGCAGCGTAGCGGGAGGGCGGGGTGAGCAGTTCTTC.

The V gene is TRBV7-9, the J gene TRBJ2-2; TRBD1 might be the D (6 bases). The CDR3 spans 14 residues. Germline V gives CDR1 SEHNR, CDR2 FQNEAQ (reference sequence). The germline V and J ends were trimmed by 5 bases and 4 bases, with 11 bases remaining between them. CDR3 region: CASSRGQTTGELFF. For the CDR3, the DNA is TGTGCCAGCAGCCGTGGACAGACCACCGGGGAGCTGTTTTTT.

The chain joins TRBV19 to TRBJ2-7; TRBD1 matches 7 bases. V gave up 4 bases and J gave up 0 bases; unmatched junction bases: 0. The CDR3 covers 13 residues. From germline, CDR1 is LNHDA and CDR2 SQIVND (reference sequence). The CDR3 spells CASSRDSSYEQYF. The CDR3 nucleotides read TGTGCCAGTAGTAGGGACAGCTCCTACGAGCAGTACTTC.

V usage is TRBV5-4 and J usage is TRBJ1-1; a weak D match, TRBD1 (6 bases). Germline-derived CDR1 and CDR2 are SGHNT and YYREEE (reference sequence). This CDR3 is built from 15 residues. The ends were cut back, 4 bases at V and 1 base at J, with 14 bases in the middle. CDR3 bases: TGTGCCAGCAGCCTTCTGGGGGCCGGGAACACTGAAGCTTTCTTT. Translated: CASSLLGAGNTEAFF. Drawing the rest from reference TRBV5-4 and TRBJ1-1, the complete variable domain is ETGVTQSPTHLIKTRGQQVTLRCSSQSGHNTVSWYQQALGQGPQFIFQYYREEENGRGNFPPRFSGLQFPNYSSELNVNALELDDSALYLCASSLLGAGNTEAFFGQGTRLTVV.

The gene calls are TRBV6-1 and TRBJ2-2; tentative D call: TRBD2 (5 bases). This CDR3 has 16 amino acids. CDR1 is MNHNS, CDR2 SASEGT, per germline. Trimming left V 3 bases short and J 5 bases short, with 16 bases between. For the CDR3, the DNA is TGTGCCAGCAGTGAGGCGCGGGCCTGGGGTACCGGGGAGCTGTTTTTT. Translated: CASSEARAWGTGELFF.

The CDR3 DNA is TGTGCCAGCAGTTCGCTTCAGGGGATCTACGAGCAGTACTTC. Its protein is CASSSLQGIYEQYF. V gene TRBV5-6 combines with J gene TRBJ2-7; TRBD1 is a possible D gene (6 bases). This CDR3 contains 14 residues. V lost 5 bases, J lost 3 bases, and 15 bases lay in between. Germline V lookup: CDR1 SGHDT, CDR2 YYEEEE.

The rearrangement joins TRBV3-1 (or the pseudogene TRBV3-2) to TRBJ2-5; 9 bases match TRBD1. The V gene's germline CDR1 is LGHDT and CDR2 YNNKEL (reference sequence). V lost 6 bases, J lost 3 bases, and 5 bases stayed unmatched. There are 14 residues in the CDR3. For the CDR3, the DNA is TGTGCCAGCAGAGGGACAGGGAACAAAGAGACCCAGTACTTC. As protein: CASRGTGNKETQYF.

The rearrangement joins TRBV4-1 to TRBJ2-1, with TRBD2 identical over 11 bases. The CDR3 runs 18 residues. Germline V lookup: CDR1 MGHRA, CDR2 YSYEKL. V gave up 4 bases and J gave up 5 bases; unmatched junction bases: 13. CDR3 loop: CASSPRLSSGGRDNEQFF. In DNA, the CDR3 is TGCGCCAGCAGCCCAAGATTGTCTAGCGGGGGGCGAGACAATGAGCAGTTCTTC.

The V gene is TRBV2, the J gene TRBJ1-5; possibly TRBD1 for D (6 bases). Trimming removed 3 bases from V and 6 bases from J, with 18 bases in between. Germline CDR1 and CDR2: SNHLY and FYNNEI. The CDR3 has 16 amino acids. CDR3 region: CASSEEAGGAGQPQHF. The CDR3 bases are TGTGCCAGCAGTGAGGAGGCGGGGGGCGCGGGTCAGCCCCAGCATTTT. Based on the CDR3 plus reference TRBV2 and TRBJ1-5, the full variable domain is EPEVTQTPSHQVTQMGQEVILRCVPISNHLYFYWYRQILGQKVEFLVSFYNNEISEKSEIFDDQFSVERPDGSNFTLKIRSTKLEDSAMYFCASSEEAGGAGQPQHFGDGTRLSIL.

The rearrangement links TRBV3-1 (or the pseudogene TRBV3-2) to TRBJ1-4; D possibly corresponds to TRBD1 (6 bases). V lost 1 base and J 7 bases, leaving 13 bases between the germline ends. The CDR3 runs to 15 residues. Germline V CDR1 and CDR2: LGHDT, YNNKEL (reference sequence). CDR3 residues: CASSQGGQGFEKLFF. In DNA form, the CDR3 reads TGTGCCAGCAGCCAAGGCGGGCAGGGGTTTGAAAAACTGTTTTTT.

V is TRBV3-1 (or the pseudogene TRBV3-2) and J is TRBJ2-7, with 8 nucleotides matching TRBD2. There are 15 residues in the CDR3. The V segment lost 1 base and the J segment 3 bases; nucleotides outside the gene matches: 5. Germline CDR1 is LGHDT and CDR2 is YNNKEL (reference sequence). In nucleotides, the CDR3 is TGTGCCAGCAGCCAAGGCCTAGCGGGTATCTACGAGCAGTACTTC. This codes for CASSQGLAGIYEQYF.

The rearrangement links TRBV24-1 to TRBJ1-2, with D possibly matching TRBD1 (5 bases). CDR1 KGHDR and CDR2 SFDVKD come from the germline V gene. V was pared by 5 bases and J by 5 bases, with 23 bases between. CDR3 size: 17 residues. In nucleotides, the CDR3 is TGTGCCACCAGTGGAAGCCATGCGACAGAAGCATTTTATGGCTACACCTTC. Translation: CATSGSHATEAFYGYTF.

The chain combines TRBV28 with TRBJ1-5; no reliable D call. This CDR3 has 13 amino acids. Germline V gene data show CDR1 as MDHEN and CDR2 as SYDVKM. Trimming shortened V by 4 bases and J by 9 bases, and 13 bases separated the two germline ends. The CDR3 sequence: CASSSITGLPQHF. The DNA of the CDR3 is TGTGCCAGCAGTTCCATAACGGGTTTGCCCCAGCATTTT. The complete variable domain, with remaining parts taken from reference TRBV28 and TRBJ1-5, reads DVKVTQSSRYLVKRTGEKVFLECVQDMDHENMFWYRQDPGLGLRLIYFSYDVKMKEKGDIPEGYSVSREKKERFSLILESASTNQTSMYLCASSSITGLPQHFGDGTRLSIL.

The chain couples TRBV5-4 to TRBJ2-7; TRBD2 is a possible D gene (6 bases). V gave up 0 bases and J gave up 7 bases, with 17 bases separating them. Germline V lookup: CDR1 SGHNT, CDR2 YYREEE (reference sequence). This CDR3 is 15 amino acids long. The CDR3 is CASSLAEKSRGEQYF. The CDR3 nucleotides are TGTGCCAGCAGCTTGGCCGAGAAATCCCGGGGGGAGCAGTACTTC.

This clone was recorded only once. The chain employs TRBV5-6 and TRBJ1-5; 7 nucleotides line up with TRBD1. Per germline, CDR1 SGHDT and CDR2 YYEEEE. CDR3 length: 16 residues. The trim removed 5 bases at V and 4 bases at J, leaving 12 bases unmatched. CDR3 bases: TGTGCCAGCAGTATTCGTACGACAGGGCAGAATCAGCCCCAGCATTTT. Encoded protein: CASSIRTTGQNQPQHF.

This sequence joins TRBV2 and TRBJ2-3, with 14 bases fitting TRBD2. The CDR3 extends over 19 amino acids. Unmatched junction bases numbered 17, after V lost 7 bases and J lost 5 bases. Germline lookup yields CDR1 SNHLY and CDR2 FYNNEI. The CDR3 sequence: CASISSLNGTSGSKDTQYF. Here the CDR3 DNA reads TGTGCCAGCATCTCCTCTCTCAACGGGACTAGCGGGAGTAAAGATACGCAGTATTTT.

The chain combines TRBV3-1 (or the pseudogene TRBV3-2) with TRBJ1-5, with D unclear. Trimming pared 3 bases from V and 0 bases from J, leaving 3 bases between. CDR1 and CDR2 (germline): LGHDT, YNNKEL (reference sequence). This CDR3 is built from 13 residues. The CDR3 sequence is CASSQYSNQPQHF. The CDR3 nucleotides are TGTGCCAGCAGCCAGTATAGCAATCAGCCCCAGCATTTT.

The chain couples TRBV7-9 to TRBJ1-5, with D perhaps TRBD1 (5 bases). CDR3 length: 14 amino acids. Germline V gene lookup returns CDR1 SEHNR and CDR2 FQNEAQ (reference sequence). V gave up 3 bases and J gave up 7 bases, with 13 bases separating them. The DNA of the CDR3 is TGTGCCAGCAGCTTGGAGGGGCGCGGGCAGCCCCAGCATTTT. This gives the protein CASSLEGRGQPQHF.

The chain employs TRBV19 and TRBJ1-5; 9 nucleotides match TRBD1. This CDR3 is built from 15 residues. V was pared by 0 bases and J by 7 bases, with 4 bases of the junction left unmatched. In germline, CDR1 is LNHDA, CDR2 SQIVND (reference sequence). This CDR3 reads CASSIEGQGLQPQHF. DNA for the CDR3: TGTGCCAGTAGTATAGAGGGACAGGGTCTCCAGCCCCAGCATTTT.

The rearrangement links TRBV6-1 to TRBJ2-3, with 15 nucleotides matching TRBD2. The CDR3 covers 17 residues. After removal of 2 bases from V and 9 bases from J, the junction contained 9 bases not matched to a gene. Germline V gene sequence: CDR1 MNHNS, CDR2 SASEGT. CDR3 sequence reads: CASSERGLAGGLETQYF. In DNA, the CDR3 is TGTGCCAGCAGTGAACGGGGACTAGCGGGAGGATTAGAGACGCAGTATTTT.

This chain uses TRBV6-5 with TRBJ1-1; weak D call: TRBD1 (6 bases). V lost 6 bases and J 0 bases, leaving 14 bases between the germline ends. This CDR3 is built from 15 residues. Germline loops: CDR1 MNHEY, CDR2 SVGAGI. The CDR3 bases are TGTGCCAGCAGAACAGGGAGCACCATGAACACTGAAGCTTTCTTT. Residues: CASRTGSTMNTEAFF.

The rearrangement links TRBV6-6 to TRBJ1-1, with no clear D. The CDR3 totals 17 residues. V lost 5 bases to trimming and J lost 0 bases, with 19 bases between them. Germline CDR1 reads MNHNY; CDR2 reads SVGAGI (reference sequence). For the CDR3, the DNA is TGTGCCAGCAGTCCACAACTTAACGGACTGTTGAACACTGAAGCTTTCTTT. This encodes CASSPQLNGLLNTEAFF.

The chain joins TRBV10-1 to TRBJ2-5; maybe TRBD1 (8 bases). Trimming stripped 6 bases from V and 7 bases from J, with 18 bases between. This CDR3 is 14 amino acids long. The V gene's germline CDR1 is WNHNN and CDR2 SYGVQD (reference sequence). The CDR3 protein is CASSPGQGGWTQYF. The CDR3, as DNA: TGCGCCAGCAGCCCAGGACAGGGAGGGTGGACCCAGTACTTC.

The J gene is TRBJ2-7, the V gene TRBV3-1 (or the pseudogene TRBV3-2); the D gene is possibly TRBD2 (6 bases). Trimming shortened V by 4 bases and J by 1 base, and 14 bases separated the two germline ends. Germline V lookup: CDR1 LGHDT, CDR2 YNNKEL (reference sequence). The CDR3 contains 15 residues. CDR3 in DNA: TGTGCCAGCAGCCCGAATGCGGGGTCGTCCTACGAGCAGTACTTC. Translation: CASSPNAGSSYEQYF.